The 8 T cell receptor beta chains below all came from one sample that was sequenced in a study of cytomegalovirus exposure and HLA in healthy donors. 60 Vbeta and 13 Jbeta primers were used in PCR. The repertoire was sequenced with immunoSEQ multiplex PCR; TCRdb's copy has only in-frame clones and lacks some. The sample holds 55,000 to 65,000 clones, 80% seen once. Material: PBMCs. The receptors stem from a male donor in good health and CMV-seronegative.

A single count supports this clone. This sequence joins TRBV6-1 and TRBJ2-3; the match to TRBD2 covers 8 bases. The CDR3 contains 16 residues. CDR1 is MNHNS and CDR2 is SASEGT in the germline V gene. Trimming took 1 base from V and 0 from J; bases not matched to a gene: 3. The CDR3 here is CASSEVAGISTDTQYF. The CDR3 DNA reads TGTGCCAGCAGTGAAGTAGCGGGGATTAGCACAGATACGCAGTATTTT.

CDR3 sequence: CATSREGTGGTYGYTF. CDR3 coding DNA: TGTGCCACCAGCAGAGAGGGGACAGGGGGGACCTATGGCTACACCTTC. The chain has TRBV15 and TRBJ1-2, with TRBD1 identical over 11 bases. The CDR3 is made up of 16 amino acids. Germline CDR1 is LNHNV and CDR2 is YYDKDF (reference sequence). The trim removed 0 bases at V and 4 bases at J, leaving 4 bases unmatched.

This rearrangement joins TRBV5-1 to TRBJ2-3; the match to TRBD2 covers 11 bases. This CDR3 has 16 residues. The germline V gene has CDR1 SGHRS and CDR2 YFSETQ. V gave up 4 bases and J gave up 1 base; unmatched junction bases: 5. The CDR3 sequence: CASSGGLAAGTDTQYF. The CDR3 nucleotides are TGCGCCAGCAGCGGGGGACTAGCGGCGGGCACAGATACGCAGTATTTT.

V gene TRBV2 combines with J gene TRBJ2-3, with TRBD2 matching over 13 bases. With V trimmed by 6 bases and J by 0 bases, 3 bases remained unmatched. This CDR3 is 16 amino acids long. Germline values: CDR1 SNHLY, CDR2 FYNNEI. The CDR3 loop is CASRMGLAGSTDTQYF. CDR3 nucleotides: TGTGCCAGCAGGATGGGACTAGCGGGGAGCACAGATACGCAGTATTTT.

J is TRBJ2-2 and V is TRBV4-1; TRBD2 matches at 10 bases. Germline assignment: CDR1 MGHRA and CDR2 YSYEKL. CDR3 length equals 19 residues. With 4 bases clipped from V and 4 bases from J, the junction kept 15 bases outside the gene matches. CDR3 in amino acids: CASSRRLGRLAGVTGELFF. Written as DNA, the CDR3 is TGCGCCAGCAGCCGTAGGCTCGGGAGGCTAGCGGGGGTCACCGGGGAGCTGTTTTTT.

The chain couples TRBV5-4 to TRBJ1-1; possibly TRBD1 for D (6 bases). The V and J ends lost 4 bases and 5 bases respectively, with 12 bases between them. This CDR3 comprises 13 residues. Germline V lookup: CDR1 SGHNT, CDR2 YYREEE (reference sequence). DNA for the CDR3: TGTGCCAGCAGCCAATTCCAGGGGACTGAAGCTTTCTTT. Translated: CASSQFQGTEAFF.

J is TRBJ2-3 and V is TRBV29-1, with 9 bases matching TRBD2. From germline, CDR1 is SQVTM and CDR2 ANQGSEA. The ends lost 6 bases at V and 5 bases at J; junction bases unmatched: 6. The CDR3 runs 13 residues. The DNA of the CDR3 is TGCAGCGTCAAGACTAGCGGTGGAGATACGCAGTATTTT. Translation gives CSVKTSGGDTQYF.

This clone came up once. Here the CDR3 DNA reads TGTGCCAGCAGCTTAACCGACACAGGCACTGAAGCTTTCTTT. Protein: CASSLTDTGTEAFF. The chain employs TRBV11-2 and TRBJ1-1; weak D call: TRBD1 (5 bases). V was cut by 2 bases and J by 4 bases, with 11 bases left in between. The CDR3 loop spans 14 amino acids. Germline CDR1 is SGHAT and CDR2 is FQNNGV.